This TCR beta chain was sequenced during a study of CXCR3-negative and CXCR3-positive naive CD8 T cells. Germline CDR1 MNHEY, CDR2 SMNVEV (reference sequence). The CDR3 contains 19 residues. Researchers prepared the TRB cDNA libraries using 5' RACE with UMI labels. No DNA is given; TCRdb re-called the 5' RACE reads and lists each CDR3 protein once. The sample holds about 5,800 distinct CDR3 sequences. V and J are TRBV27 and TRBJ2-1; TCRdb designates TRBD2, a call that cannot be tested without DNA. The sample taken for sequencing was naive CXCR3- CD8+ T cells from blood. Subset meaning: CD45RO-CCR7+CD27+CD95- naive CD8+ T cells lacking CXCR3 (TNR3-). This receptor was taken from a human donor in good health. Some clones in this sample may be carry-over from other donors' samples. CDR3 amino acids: CASSLGGNPARSSYNEQFF.